A selection of T cell receptor beta chains follows, all from one sample in a study of T cell repertoires in cytomegalovirus infection. TCRdb independently ran MiXCR on the reads; one entry per CDR3 protein. Found here are about 570,000 distinct CDR3 sequences, 40% of them singletons; the top ten hold about half. These receptors have no identified antigens. This specimen was cultured PBMCs, taken from culture after CMV antigen stimulation. These TCRs come from a human donor in good health (CMV status not recorded). Some clones in this sample may be carry-over from other donors' samples. Both conserved end residues are part of each CDR3. The order of the fields is D gene, V gene, J gene, clone size, CDR3 DNA, CDR3 protein. A D gene is named only where the DNA matches it firmly. Clone sizes are given selectively: once, few, many, or a class where the clone is expanded.

TRBD1	TRBV6-2/TRBV6-3	TRBJ2-7	few	TGTGCCAGCAGTTACCGGGACAGGGCCTACGAGCAGTACTTC	CASSYRDRAYEQYF
.	TRBV6-1	TRBJ2-7	.	TGTGCCAGCAGTGACACACGGGGCCGGAGGGACGAGCAGTACTTC	CASSDTRGRRDEQYF
TRBD1	TRBV7-4	TRBJ2-1	.	TGTGCCAGCAGCTTTGGGACAGGATTTTCATATGAGCAGTTCTTC	CASSFGTGFSYEQFF
TRBD2	TRBV18	TRBJ2-5	few	TGTGCCAGCCATGTCGGGGGGATACAAGAGACCCAGTACTTC	CASHVGGIQETQYF
.	TRBV6-6	TRBJ1-1	few	TGTGCTAGCAGTGATTGGCGTTTGAGGGGGACCACTGAAGCTTTCTTT	CASSDWRLRGTTEAFF
.	TRBV7-2	TRBJ2-5	few	TGTGCCAGCAGCCCTACGAGGGCTCAAGAGACCCAGTACTTC	CASSPTRAQETQYF
TRBD2	TRBV6-5	TRBJ2-1	.	TGTGCCAGCAGCCGGGGGGGGAAATACTCCTACAATGAGCAGTTCTTC	CASSRGGKYSYNEQFF
.	TRBV10-3	TRBJ1-2	.	TGTGCCATCAGTGACAGGGGTTATGGCTACACCTTC	CAISDRGYGYTF
.	TRBV11-2	TRBJ1-3	few	TGTGCCAGCAGCCGGGGTCCGCTGGCCTCTGGAAACACCATATATTTT	CASSRGPLASGNTIYF
.	TRBV7-8	TRBJ2-5	few	TGTGCCAGCAGAAAAAACCGGGACCCCCATAAGACCCAGTACTTC	CASRKNRDPHKTQYF
.	TRBV6-6	TRBJ1-4	.	TGTGCCAGCAGTTGGAGGGGCACTAATGAAAAACTGTTTTTT	CASSWRGTNEKLFF
.	TRBV20-1	TRBJ1-5	few	TGCAGTGCTAGGGGCGATCCCGATCAGCCCCAGCATTTT	CSARGDPDQPQHF
.	TRBV4-2	TRBJ2-1	.	TGTGCCAGCAGCCGCACCACTAGAGATGAGCAGTTCTTC	CASSRTTRDEQFF
.	TRBV27	TRBJ2-2	.	TGTGCCAGCAGTGAGCCCCGACGAGGGATAGGCACCGGGGAGCTGTTTTTT	CASSEPRRGIGTGELFF
.	TRBV7-9	TRBJ2-7	.	TGTGCCAGCAGTCGGGCGTTAACGGAGGGCGAGCAGTACTTC	CASSRALTEGEQYF
.	TRBV9	TRBJ2-1	.	TGTGCCAGCAGCGTAAGGCGGTTGGGCTCCTACAATGAGCAGTTCTTC	CASSVRRLGSYNEQFF
.	TRBV25-1	TRBJ2-7	few	TGTGCCAGCAGTGCCATTAACGAGCAGTACTTC	CASSAINEQYF
.	TRBV7-9	TRBJ2-3	few	TGTGCCAGCAGCTTCTCGCAGGGCACAGATACGCAGTATTTT	CASSFSQGTDTQYF
.	TRBV7-1	TRBJ2-5	once	TGTGCCACCCGGGTTGTTGGGGCGGAGACCCAGTACTTC	CATRVVGAETQYF
TRBD1	TRBV19	TRBJ2-5	few	TGTGCCAGTAGTATTGTGACAGGGGGATCGGAGACCCAGTACTTC	CASSIVTGGSETQYF
.	TRBV12-3/TRBV12-4	TRBJ2-7	few	TGTGCCAGCAGCACTTCAAACTACGAGCAGTACTTC	CASSTSNYEQYF
TRBD2	TRBV28	TRBJ2-5	.	TGTGCCAGCAGTTTAATGGCGGGAGGCTCAGAGACCCAGTACTTC	CASSLMAGGSETQYF
TRBD2	TRBV12-3/TRBV12-4	TRBJ2-3	.	TGTGCCAGCAGTGTTTTCAGCGGGGGGGATAATACGCAGTATTTT	CASSVFSGGDNTQYF
.	TRBV7-2	TRBJ2-3	many	TGTGCCAGCAGCTCCCGCCTTGCGGGCCTAGGGAATACGCAGTATTTT	CASSSRLAGLGNTQYF
.	TRBV7-2	TRBJ2-3	.	TGTGCCAGCAGCTTTAAGGTTACAGATACGCAGTATTTT	CASSFKVTDTQYF
.	TRBV7-2	TRBJ1-2	many	TGTGCCAGCAGCTTCAAAGGAAATGTCGGCTATGGCTACACCTTC	CASSFKGNVGYGYTF
.	TRBV6-2/TRBV6-3	TRBJ2-7	few	TGTGCCAGCAGTTACCTCTCCTCCCAGGGTGAGCAGTACTTC	CASSYLSSQGEQYF
TRBD2	TRBV7-8	TRBJ2-1	.	TGTGCCAGCAGCTTATGGGCTAGCGGGGGGGAAAGGGAGTTCTTC	CASSLWASGGEREFF
TRBD2	TRBV24-1	TRBJ2-1	few	TGTGCCACCAGTGACAGACTAGCGGTTGAGCAGTTCTTC	CATSDRLAVEQFF
.	TRBV6-1	TRBJ2-1	.	TGTGCCAGCGGGAGTGACAGAGGCAATGAGCAGTTCTTC	CASGSDRGNEQFF
.	TRBV3-1	TRBJ2-7	.	TGTGCCAGCAGCCCTCGCGTTGTGGCCGACTACGAGCAGTACTTC	CASSPRVVADYEQYF
.	TRBV7-6	TRBJ2-3	many	TGTGCCAGCAGCACTGCAGATACGCAGTATTTT	CASSTADTQYF
TRBD1	TRBV7-2	TRBJ1-4	few	TGTGCCAGCAGCCAACAGGGGAGGGATGAAAAACTGTTTTTT	CASSQQGRDEKLFF
.	TRBV4-2	TRBJ1-1	.	TGTGCCAGCAGCCAAGAATTGGGTGGCCTCGGCGAAGCTTTCTTT	CASSQELGGLGEAFF
TRBD2	TRBV9	TRBJ2-5	.	TGTGCCAGCAGCGTAGGGACTAGGGAAGAGACCCAGTACTTC	CASSVGTREETQYF
.	TRBV19	TRBJ2-1	.	TGTGCCAGTAGCCCGTTGTTAGGGAATGAGCAGTTCTTC	CASSPLLGNEQFF
.	TRBV12-3/TRBV12-4	TRBJ2-6	.	TGTGCCAGCAGTCCCTCCTGGGCCAACGTCCTGACTTTC	CASSPSWANVLTF
.	TRBV6-1	TRBJ1-5	.	TGTGCCAGCAGTGAACGGGCCCTTCGGCCCCAGCATTTT	CASSERALRPQHF
.	TRBV19	TRBJ2-7	.	TGTGCCAGTAGTATATGGACTACCCATCAGCCAGCGTACTTC	CASSIWTTHQPAYF
.	TRBV20-1	TRBJ1-4	few	TGCAGTGCTAGAGATCAGGGCGGTGGTGAAAAACTGTTTTTT	CSARDQGGGEKLFF
TRBD1	TRBV6-6	TRBJ1-1	few	TGTGCCAGCAGGGAGGGACAGGCGAACACTGAAGCTTTCTTT	CASREGQANTEAFF
TRBD1	TRBV3-1	TRBJ2-3	.	TGTGCCAGCGCACCCGAGACAACCGGGACAGGGACGATTGGGGGCACAGATACGCAGTATTTT	CASAPETTGTGTIGGTDTQYF
.	TRBV5-5	TRBJ1-1	few	TGTGCCAGCAGCCTTCGCGTTCGGGAGAACACTGAAGCTTTCTTT	CASSLRVRENTEAFF
TRBD1	TRBV12-3/TRBV12-4	TRBJ2-5	.	TGTGCCAGCAGTTCACCCCACCGGGACAGTCATCAAGAGACCCAGTACTTC	CASSSPHRDSHQETQYF